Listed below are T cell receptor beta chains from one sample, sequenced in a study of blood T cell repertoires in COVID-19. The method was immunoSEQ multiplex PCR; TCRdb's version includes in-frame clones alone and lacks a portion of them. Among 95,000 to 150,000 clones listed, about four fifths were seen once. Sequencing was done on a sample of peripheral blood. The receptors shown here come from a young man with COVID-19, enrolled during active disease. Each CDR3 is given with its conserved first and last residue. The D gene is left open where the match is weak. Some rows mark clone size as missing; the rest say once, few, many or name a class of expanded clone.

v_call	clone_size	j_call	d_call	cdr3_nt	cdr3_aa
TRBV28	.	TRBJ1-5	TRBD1	TGTGCCAGCAGTTTATTAGAGGGACAGCCTCAGCCCCAGCATTTT	CASSLLEGQPQPQHF
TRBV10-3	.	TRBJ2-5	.	TGTGCCATCAGTGACGTAAAGACAGGTCAAGAGACCCAGTACTTC	CAISDVKTGQETQYF
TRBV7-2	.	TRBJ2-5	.	TGTGCCAGCAGCTTAGGTCCTCCTCAAGAGACCCAGTACTTC	CASSLGPPQETQYF
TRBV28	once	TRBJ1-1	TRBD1	TGTGCCAGCAGACCCCCGGGACAGGGGATGAACACTGAAGCTTTCTTT	CASRPPGQGMNTEAFF
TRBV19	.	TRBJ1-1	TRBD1	TGTGCCAGTAGCGGACAGGGATCTAACACTGAAGCTTTCTTT	CASSGQGSNTEAFF
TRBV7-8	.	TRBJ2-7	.	TGTGCCAGCAGCTCCGTCGAGACATCCTACGAGCAGTACTTC	CASSSVETSYEQYF
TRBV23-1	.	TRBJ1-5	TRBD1	TGCGCCAGCAGTCAATATCCAGGGGGCTGTCAGCCCCAGCATTTT	CASSQYPGGCQPQHF
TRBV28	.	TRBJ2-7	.	TGTGCCAGCAGTTTCTCAGGGGCCCTAGGAAAATACGAGCAGTACTTC	CASSFSGALGKYEQYF
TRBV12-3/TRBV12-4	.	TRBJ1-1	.	TGTGCCAGCACCCGGGACTCCTACACTGAAGCTTTCTTT	CASTRDSYTEAFF
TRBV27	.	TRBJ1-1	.	TGTGCCAGCAGTTTATCTTGGGGGCTGATGAACACTGAAGCTTTCTTT	CASSLSWGLMNTEAFF
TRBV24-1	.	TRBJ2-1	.	TGTGCCACCAGTTCGGGAGATTATTACAATGAGCAGTTCTTC	CATSSGDYYNEQFF
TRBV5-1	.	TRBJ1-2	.	TGCGCCAGCAGCTTGGTTACAGGTGGGAATGGCTACACCTTC	CASSLVTGGNGYTF
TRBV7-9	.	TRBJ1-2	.	TGTGCCAGCAGCTTATGGAGTGTGGACTATGGCTACACCTTC	CASSLWSVDYGYTF
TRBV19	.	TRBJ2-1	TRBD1	TGTGCCAGTAGTATGAATCGACAGGGGAGGTACAATGAGCAGTTCTTC	CASSMNRQGRYNEQFF
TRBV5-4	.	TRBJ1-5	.	TGTGCCAGCAGCTTGGGACTTCGAGACCGGTATAGCAATCAGCCCCAGCATTTT	CASSLGLRDRYSNQPQHF
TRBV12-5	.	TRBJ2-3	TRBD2	TGTGCTAGTGGTGCGGGAGGGCCTTCAGATACGCAGTATTTT	CASGAGGPSDTQYF
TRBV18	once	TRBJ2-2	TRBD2	TGTGCCAGCTCACCACGCCTAGCGGGAGCTGGGACCGGGGAGCTGTTTTTT	CASSPRLAGAGTGELFF
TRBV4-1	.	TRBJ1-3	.	TGCGCCAGCAGCCAAGATGGGGCAGGAACTATATCGACCATATATTTT	CASSQDGAGTISTIYF
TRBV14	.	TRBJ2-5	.	TGTGCCAGCAGCAGAAAGACAGGCTTGCAAGAGACCCAGTACTTC	CASSRKTGLQETQYF
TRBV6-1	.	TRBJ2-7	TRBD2	TGTGCCAGCAGTGAATCAGGGAGGGGAGACGAGCAGTACTTC	CASSESGRGDEQYF
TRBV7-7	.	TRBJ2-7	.	TGTGCCAGCAGCCAGGGGAGTGGCTACGAGCAGTACTTC	CASSQGSGYEQYF
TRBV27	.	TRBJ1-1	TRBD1	TGTGCCAGCAGTTTTCTTACCCCATCCGGGACAGGTGATGAAGCTTTCTTT	CASSFLTPSGTGDEAFF
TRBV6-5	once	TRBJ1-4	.	TGTGCCTCCCTGAACAGGGTTAGCGAAAAACTGTTTTTT	CASLNRVSEKLFF
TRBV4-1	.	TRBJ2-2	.	TGCGCCAGCAGCCATCCCGGGGGCGGGGGCACCGGGGAGCTGTTTTTT	CASSHPGGGGTGELFF
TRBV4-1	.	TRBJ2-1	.	TGCGCCAGCAGCCCTCCACTAGGGTCTTCGAATGAGCAGTTCTTC	CASSPPLGSSNEQFF
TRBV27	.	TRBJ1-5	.	TGTGCCAGCAGCCACCTGGCGGAGTTGCGGGATCAGCCCCAGCATTTT	CASSHLAELRDQPQHF
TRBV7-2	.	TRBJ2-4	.	TGTGCCAGCAGCTTAGTTTATGCGGCAGGGGTTGGAGACATTCAGTACTTC	CASSLVYAAGVGDIQYF
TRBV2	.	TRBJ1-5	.	TGTGCCAGCAGGGCCGGACTAGCGGGCAATCAGCCCCAGCATTTT	CASRAGLAGNQPQHF
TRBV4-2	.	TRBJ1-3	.	TGTGCCAGCAGCCAAGATGGGCCCGGAAACACCATATATTTT	CASSQDGPGNTIYF
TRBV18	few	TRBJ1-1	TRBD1	TGTGCCAGCTCACCGAGGGGACAGGCGAACACTGAAGCTTTCTTT	CASSPRGQANTEAFF
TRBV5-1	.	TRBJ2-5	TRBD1	TGCGCCAGCAGCTTCCGCCTGCGAACAGGGGCCCCAGAGACCCAGTACTTC	CASSFRLRTGAPETQYF
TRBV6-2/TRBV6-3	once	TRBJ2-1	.	TGTGCCAGCAGTTACTCCCGACAGGTGGCCTACAATGAGCAGTTCTTC	CASSYSRQVAYNEQFF
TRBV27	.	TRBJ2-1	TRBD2	TGTGCCAGCAGTCCCGGACTAGCGGGAGCCTTCTCCTACAATGAGCAGTTCTTC	CASSPGLAGAFSYNEQFF
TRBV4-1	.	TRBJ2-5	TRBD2	TGCGCCAGCAGCCAAGATATTACTAGCGGGGAAGAGACCCAGTACTTC	CASSQDITSGEETQYF
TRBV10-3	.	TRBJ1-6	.	TGTGCCATCAGTGGTTCGGATTCACCCCTCCACTTT	CAISGSDSPLHF
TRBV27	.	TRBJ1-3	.	TGTGCCAGCAGCCTCGACAGAAACTCTGGAAACACCATATATTTT	CASSLDRNSGNTIYF
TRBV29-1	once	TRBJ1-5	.	TGCAGCGTTGGTGGGGCAGATCAGCCCCAGCATTTT	CSVGGADQPQHF
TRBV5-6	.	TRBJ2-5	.	TGTGCCAGCACCACCTACCTCGGGGGAGATCAAGAGACCCAGTACTTC	CASTTYLGGDQETQYF
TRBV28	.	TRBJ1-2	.	TGTGCCAGCACCAATGGGCAGATTCTCTATGGCTACACCTTC	CASTNGQILYGYTF
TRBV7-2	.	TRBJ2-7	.	TGTGCCAGCAGCTTATCGTACGAGCAGTACTTC	CASSLSYEQYF
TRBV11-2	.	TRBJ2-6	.	TGTGCCAGCAGCTTCCCTTACTACTCTGGGGCCAACGTCCTGACTTTC	CASSFPYYSGANVLTF
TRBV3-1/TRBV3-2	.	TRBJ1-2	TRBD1	TGTGCCAGCAGCCAATTAGAAAGGGGGCGCAACTATGGCTACACCTTC	CASSQLERGRNYGYTF
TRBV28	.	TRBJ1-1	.	TGTGCCAGCAGTCCAGGGTCCTCGAACGCTGAAGCTTTCTTT	CASSPGSSNAEAFF
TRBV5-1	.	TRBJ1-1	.	TGCGCCAGCAGCGTGTCCCCACAGGGTGGGCACACTGAAGCTTTCTTT	CASSVSPQGGHTEAFF
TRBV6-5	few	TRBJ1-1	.	TGTGCCAGCAAAACAACGAACACTGAAGCTTTCTTT	CASKTTNTEAFF
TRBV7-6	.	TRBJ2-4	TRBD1	TGTGCCAGCAGCTGGGGACAGAAAAACATTCAGTACTTC	CASSWGQKNIQYF
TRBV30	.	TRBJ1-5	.	TGTGCCTGGAGTGTGGGGAGAGGTCAGCCCCAGCATTTT	CAWSVGRGQPQHF
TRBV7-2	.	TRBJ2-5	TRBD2	TGTGCCAGCAGCGTCGGGACTAGCGGGAGTCGGGTGACCCAGTACTTC	CASSVGTSGSRVTQYF
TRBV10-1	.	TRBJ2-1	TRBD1	TGCGCCAGCAGTGAGGGGACAGGGGTCAATGAGCAGTTCTTC	CASSEGTGVNEQFF
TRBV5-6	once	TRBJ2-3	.	TGTGCCAGCAGCCACAGGGCGGACACAGATACGCAGTATTTT	CASSHRADTDTQYF
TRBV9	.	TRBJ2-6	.	TGTGCCAGCAGCGTAGGAGCCGTCCTGACTTTC	CASSVGAVLTF
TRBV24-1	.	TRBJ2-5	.	TGTGCCACCAGTGATTTGAGGGAGCGCTTAGAGACCCAGTACTTC	CATSDLRERLETQYF
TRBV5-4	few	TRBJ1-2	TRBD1	TGTGCCAGCAGCCCTTTTGACAGGGTCGCCTATGGCTACACCTTC	CASSPFDRVAYGYTF
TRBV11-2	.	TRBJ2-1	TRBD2	TGTGCCAGCAGCCCGAGACTAGCGGGTGACAATGAGCAGTTCTTC	CASSPRLAGDNEQFF